What follows are 10 T cell receptor beta chains derived from one specimen sequenced in a study of OX40 agonist ivuxolimab in advanced cancers. Sequencing was performed with immunoSEQ multiplex PCR; in TCRdb, only in-frame clones are kept and a portion is missing. The repertoire holds approximately 70,000 clones, with more than 90% as singletons. Sequences were derived from CD4+ or CD8+ T cells sorted from blood, sampled in a trial of the OX40 agonist ivuxolimab. These receptor sequences come from an adult with an advanced solid tumor such as melanoma, head and neck, liver or kidney cancer.

The chain uses TRBV7-2 and TRBJ2-1; D unclear. Looked up from germline, CDR1 is SGHTA and CDR2 is FQGNSA. This CDR3 is 11 amino acids long. Trimming pared 6 bases from V and 3 bases from J, leaving 3 bases between. Here the CDR3 reads CASRFYNEQFF. For the CDR3, the DNA is TGTGCCAGCAGGTTCTACAATGAGCAGTTCTTC.

The CDR3 DNA follows: TGTGCCAGCAGCTTAGCCCAGGGGGCACCGAACACTGAAGCTTTCTTT. This encodes CASSLAQGAPNTEAFF. The V gene is TRBV7-8, the J gene TRBJ1-1, with TRBD1 matching over 8 bases. This CDR3 has 16 amino acids. J lost 1 base, V lost 0 bases, and 4 bases had no gene match. The germline V gene has CDR1 SGHVS and CDR2 FQNEAQ.

V gene TRBV7-9 combines with J gene TRBJ2-7; no definite D call. Trimming pared 1 base from V and 7 bases from J, leaving 11 bases between. This CDR3 is 13 amino acids long. Germline V gene lookup returns CDR1 SEHNR and CDR2 FQNEAQ (reference sequence). CDR3 coding DNA: TGTGCCAGCAGCTTAGTGACTCTCGGGGAGCAGTACTTC. The encoded protein is CASSLVTLGEQYF.

For the CDR3, the DNA is TGTGCCAGCAGTGGACTAGTGCGGCATGAGCAGTTCTTC. Encoded protein: CASSGLVRHEQFF. V is TRBV2 and J is TRBJ2-1; tentatively, D is TRBD2 (6 bases). V was clipped by 4 bases and J by 8 bases, with 12 bases between them. Germline V gene sequence: CDR1 SNHLY, CDR2 FYNNEI. The CDR3 contains 13 residues.

This clone showed up just once. The chain carries TRBV4-1 and TRBJ1-2; a weak D match, TRBD1 (6 bases). Trimming took off 0 bases at V and 4 bases at J, with 9 bases between the two ends. Germline V gene data show CDR1 as MGHRA and CDR2 as YSYEKL. The CDR3 consists of 14 residues. The CDR3 region has the DNA TGCGCCAGCAGCCAAGATCAGGGGTTCTATGGCTACACCTTC. Translating it yields CASSQDQGFYGYTF.

This chain joins TRBV10-3 and TRBJ2-3; 8 bases agree with TRBD1. V lost 8 bases and J lost 5; bases outside the gene matches: 12. The germline gives CDR1 ENHRY, CDR2 SYGVKD. The CDR3 is 15 residues long. The CDR3: CAISPGQTGEDTQYF. The CDR3 DNA reads TGTGCCATCTCCCCGGGACAGACAGGGGAAGATACGCAGTATTTT.

The chain recombines TRBV19 with TRBJ2-1, with 9 bases identical to TRBD2. This CDR3 is 14 amino acids long. The V gene end was trimmed by 9 bases and the J gene end by 7 bases; junction bases not matched to a gene: 10. Germline CDR1 and CDR2: LNHDA and SQIVND (reference sequence). The CDR3 coding sequence is TGTGCCAGAGGGGCAGCGGGAGGATCGAATGAGCAGTTCTTC. It codes for CARGAAGGSNEQFF.

This clone has just one count. The rearrangement links TRBV2 to TRBJ1-5; D perhaps matches TRBD1 (6 bases). Deletions cut 8 bases from V and 9 bases from J, with 23 bases between. The CDR3 is 15 amino acids. Germline V gene sequence: CDR1 SNHLY, CDR2 FYNNEI. The CDR3 here is CASQSSDRQLSPQHF. CDR3 bases: TGTGCCAGCCAAAGCTCAGACAGGCAGTTATCGCCCCAGCATTTT.

The genes are TRBV7-3 and TRBJ2-3; possible D gene TRBD2, 6 bases. The CDR3 loop spans 14 amino acids. Deletions cut 5 bases from V and 2 bases from J, with 11 bases between. The germline gives CDR1 SGHTA, CDR2 FQGTGA. The CDR3, as DNA: TGTGCCAGCAGCCCGGGACTCACCACAGATACGCAGTATTTT. It translates to CASSPGLTTDTQYF. The variable domain in full, with the rest retrieved from reference TRBV7-3 and TRBJ2-3, is GAGVSQTPSNKVTEKGKYVELRCDPISGHTALYWYRQSLGQGPEFLIYFQGTGAADDSGLPNDRFFAVRPEGSVSTLKIQRTERGDSAVYLCASSPGLTTDTQYFGPGTRLTVL.

The chain is built from TRBV4-3 and TRBJ1-2; D possibly corresponds to TRBD1 (5 bases). The germline CDR1 and CDR2 sequences are LGHNA and YSLEER. Trimming left V 2 bases short and J 3 bases short, with 13 bases between. There are 15 residues in the CDR3. Here the CDR3 reads CASSQTGTPDYGYTF. The CDR3 DNA follows: TGCGCCAGCAGCCAAACCGGGACTCCGGACTATGGCTACACCTTC.